This T cell receptor beta chain is drawn from a study of regulatory T cells in long-lasting Graves disease. The CDR3 covers 14 residues. Germline CDR1 SGHTA, CDR2 FQGNSA. Trimming left V 1 base short and J 3 bases short, with 7 bases between. Arm-PCR of CDR3 regions and iRepertoire HTBI primers were the basis on which TCR beta libraries were built. TCRdb re-analysed the multiplex PCR reads in MiXCR, keeping a single row per CDR3 protein. The sample shows some 490,000 distinct CDR3 sequences, more than 10% of them seen only once. This clonotype was recorded at least ten times. Time point denoted: newly diagnosed GD, antithyroid drugs for less than 3 months. From RNA extracted from PBMCs, the TCR library was made. These same data were also listed under a study on T cells in Graves' hyperthyroidism and ophthalmopathy. According to that study: First-round RT-PCR targeting the TCR CDR3 was performed with the HTBI primer set. Within blood appeared most thyroid clonotypes that had expanded above 0.001.

The sequence derives from a woman in her thirties with Graves disease. The chain joins TRBV7-2 to TRBJ1-3; no clear D. Sequences were derived from peripheral blood mononuclear cells (PBMCs), sampled at new diagnosis, from a patient treated with antithyroid drugs. The CDR3 region is CASSLVRDGNTIYF. The DNA for the CDR3 is TGTGCCAGCAGCTTAGTCAGAGATGGAAACACCATATATTTT.